In its sample, the clone carrying this TCR beta chain was seen a few times. Its antigen is currently unknown. Generated by immunoSEQ multiplex PCR, the TCRdb table keeps only in-frame clones and is missing some. This table has about 37,000 clones, roughly 70% appearing once. One to two pinch biopsies were taken from the rectum during colonoscopy. Germline CDR1 is MDHEN and CDR2 is SYDVKM. Trimming removed 5 bases at V and 5 bases at J, with 22 bases between. CDR3 length: 16 residues. The data originate from a study of pediatric ulcerative colitis. Whole-study results and caveats: Blood-rectal clonal overlap within each person was significantly higher in ulcerative colitis patients than controls. Two rectal clonotypes were found only in ulcerative colitis patients, all of them.

This sequence joins TRBV28 and TRBJ2-7, with D possibly TRBD2 on 5 matching bases. The specimen sequenced was gut tissue. The TCR originated in a boy aged 10-17 years with severe ulcerative colitis. The CDR3 sequence: CASSRGSAMVFDEQYF. CDR3 coding DNA: TGTGCCAGCAGTCGGGGTAGCGCCATGGTTTTCGACGAGCAGTACTTC.